This T cell receptor beta chain was captured in a study of cytomegalovirus exposure and HLA in healthy donors. Amplification used 60 Vbeta primers and 13 Jbeta primers. TCRdb keeps only in-frame clones here, not all; method: immunoSEQ multiplex PCR. The sample contains 150,000 to 200,000 clones, around 78% of which appear only once. The length of the CDR3 is 14 residues. J lost 1 base, V lost 4 bases, and 2 bases had no gene match. Per germline, CDR1 SGHDT and CDR2 YYEEEE. Note on this clone: The antigen remains undetermined.

Regarding the study as a whole: The study put 160 or so TCR beta chains on its list as cytomegalovirus-associated. TCR beta V segments were, for the most part, productive about 87% or about 30% of the time in an earlier analysis. In vitro work confirmed that a few CMV-associated chains recognize CMV antigens.

In nominal health when sampled, donors likely had unrecorded immune exposures nonetheless. The V gene is TRBV5-6, the J gene TRBJ1-2, with 9 bases lining up with TRBD1. This clonotype was sampled from a woman aged 25 to 39 in good health and CMV-seropositive. The material sequenced was PBMCs. The CDR3 sequence is CASSMGQGNYGYTF. The CDR3 region has the DNA TGTGCCAGCAGCATGGGACAGGGTAACTATGGCTACACCTTC.